This entry lists 6 T cell receptor beta chains sequenced from one sample in a study of blood T cell repertoires in COVID-19. Here immunoSEQ multiplex PCR was the method, and the copy in TCRdb shows in-frame clones only, minus some. The sample contains about 120,000 clones, more than 65% of which appear only once. Material: peripheral blood. The source of these receptors is a human donor in a cohort sampled during active COVID-19.

This chain links TRBV7-2 with TRBJ2-7; maybe TRBD1 (5 bases). This CDR3 is 14 amino acids long. The V gene lost 7 bases and the J gene lost 1 base, with 14 bases spanning the gap. Per the germline V gene, CDR1 is SGHTA and CDR2 is FQGNSA. The CDR3 DNA follows: TGTGCCAGCACCCCAGGTAGGGGTTCCTACGAGCAGTACTTC. Encoded protein: CASTPGRGSYEQYF.

This clone occurred a few times. V is TRBV7-2 and J is TRBJ2-7, with D possibly being TRBD1 (6 bases). Germline CDR1 is SGHTA and CDR2 is FQGNSA. The CDR3 consists of 13 residues. Between the trimmed V and J ends, which lost 4 bases and 4 bases, there was a span of 11 bases. In DNA, the CDR3 is TGTGCCAGCAGCTCTACAGGGACATACGAGCAGTACTTC. It encodes CASSSTGTYEQYF.

The chain combines TRBV2 with TRBJ2-3; D not certain. The CDR3 length is 12 residues. Trimming removed 7 bases from V and 1 base from J, with 6 bases in between. CDR1 SNHLY and CDR2 FYNNEI come from the germline V gene. CDR3 in amino acids: CASNSGTDTQYF. The CDR3 nucleotides read TGTGCCAGCAATTCGGGCACAGATACGCAGTATTTT.

This clone was recorded a few times. This chain connects TRBV9 to TRBJ2-1, with D unresolved. The V end was cut by 3 bases, the J end by 9 bases, with 19 bases between. The germline gives CDR1 SGDLS, CDR2 YYNGEE. The CDR3 has 15 amino acids. Here the CDR3 DNA reads TGTGCCAGCAGCGCATACGAGACCTCCCGCGGTGAGCAGTTCTTC. It is translated as CASSAYETSRGEQFF.

The J gene is TRBJ2-1, the V gene TRBV7-3; 9 positions match TRBD2. CDR1 is SGHTA, CDR2 FQGTGA, per germline. The junction had 12 bases not matched to a gene; V was cut back by 6 bases and J by 9 bases. The length of the CDR3 is 15 residues. Written as DNA, the CDR3 is TGTGCCAGCAGTCAGCGCTCGGGACTAGCTCGTGAGCAGTTCTTC. It yields the protein CASSQRSGLAREQFF. The full variable domain, its missing parts supplied by reference TRBV7-3 and TRBJ2-1, is GAGVSQTPSNKVTEKGKYVELRCDPISGHTALYWYRQSLGQGPEFLIYFQGTGAADDSGLPNDRFFAVRPEGSVSTLKIQRTERGDSAVYLCASSQRSGLAREQFFGPGTRLTVL.

This chain joins TRBV5-4 and TRBJ1-1; unclear D gene. The CDR3 is 15 residues long. With 1 base removed from V and 4 bases from J, the gap between germline ends came to 14 bases. CDR1 is SGHNT, CDR2 YYREEE, per germline (reference sequence). The CDR3 sequence: CASSLFRGEGTEAFF. The DNA of the CDR3 is TGTGCCAGCAGCTTGTTTCGGGGAGAGGGCACTGAAGCTTTCTTT.